Listed here is a single T cell receptor beta chain. Its antigen is currently unknown. This sample was included in a study of Ad26.COV2.S vaccination and SARS-CoV-2 variants. Study at large: As a participant in COV1001, the donor was in the Ad26.COV2.S trial arm.

Study conclusions and caveats: Spike-specific TCR breadth was greater after Ad26.COV2.S than placebo. Measurements of TCR breadth and depth may have given underestimates of the total T cell responses.

This CDR3 region has 13 residues. V shed 2 bases and J shed 7 bases, with 6 bases lying between them. CDR1 MNHNS and CDR2 SASEGT come from the germline V gene. The treatment is: 19 received Ad26.COV2.S at low or high dose, single or two shots; roughly five received placebo; per-sample allocation not given. The samples were gathered on day 63 after the first injection of vaccine or placebo. Vaccination used an Ad26 vector expressing Wuhan-strain SARS-CoV-2 spike. The method was immunoSEQ multiplex PCR; TCRdb's version includes in-frame clones alone and lacks a portion of them. The sample comprises approximately 300,000 clones, 85% of which are singletons, and 2.1% rests with the top ten.

The chain carries TRBV6-1 and TRBJ1-6, with D uncertain. The clonotype comes from a person between 18 and 60 years old who received the Ad26.COV2.S COVID-19 vaccine or a placebo. The sequenced sample was peripheral blood, obtained in a trial of Ad26.COV2.S vaccine versus placebo. In DNA, the CDR3 is TGTGCCAGCAGTGAACAGCCAAATTCACCCCTCCACTTT. Its translation is CASSEQPNSPLHF.